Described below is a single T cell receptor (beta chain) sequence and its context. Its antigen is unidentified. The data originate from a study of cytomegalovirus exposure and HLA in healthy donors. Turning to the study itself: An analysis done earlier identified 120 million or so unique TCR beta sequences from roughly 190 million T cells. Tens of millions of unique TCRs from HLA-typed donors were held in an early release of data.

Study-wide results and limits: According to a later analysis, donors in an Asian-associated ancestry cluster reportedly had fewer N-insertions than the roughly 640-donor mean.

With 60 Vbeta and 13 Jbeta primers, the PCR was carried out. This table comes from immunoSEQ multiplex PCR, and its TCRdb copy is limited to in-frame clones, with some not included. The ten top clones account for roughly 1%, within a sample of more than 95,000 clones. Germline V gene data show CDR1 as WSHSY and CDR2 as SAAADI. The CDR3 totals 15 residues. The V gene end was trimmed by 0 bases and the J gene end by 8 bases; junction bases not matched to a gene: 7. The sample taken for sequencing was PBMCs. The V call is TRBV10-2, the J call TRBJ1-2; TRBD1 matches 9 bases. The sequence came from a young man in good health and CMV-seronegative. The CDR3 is CASSESTGGLRGYTF. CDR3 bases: TGCGCCAGCAGTGAGTCGACAGGGGGTCTCAGAGGCTACACCTTC.